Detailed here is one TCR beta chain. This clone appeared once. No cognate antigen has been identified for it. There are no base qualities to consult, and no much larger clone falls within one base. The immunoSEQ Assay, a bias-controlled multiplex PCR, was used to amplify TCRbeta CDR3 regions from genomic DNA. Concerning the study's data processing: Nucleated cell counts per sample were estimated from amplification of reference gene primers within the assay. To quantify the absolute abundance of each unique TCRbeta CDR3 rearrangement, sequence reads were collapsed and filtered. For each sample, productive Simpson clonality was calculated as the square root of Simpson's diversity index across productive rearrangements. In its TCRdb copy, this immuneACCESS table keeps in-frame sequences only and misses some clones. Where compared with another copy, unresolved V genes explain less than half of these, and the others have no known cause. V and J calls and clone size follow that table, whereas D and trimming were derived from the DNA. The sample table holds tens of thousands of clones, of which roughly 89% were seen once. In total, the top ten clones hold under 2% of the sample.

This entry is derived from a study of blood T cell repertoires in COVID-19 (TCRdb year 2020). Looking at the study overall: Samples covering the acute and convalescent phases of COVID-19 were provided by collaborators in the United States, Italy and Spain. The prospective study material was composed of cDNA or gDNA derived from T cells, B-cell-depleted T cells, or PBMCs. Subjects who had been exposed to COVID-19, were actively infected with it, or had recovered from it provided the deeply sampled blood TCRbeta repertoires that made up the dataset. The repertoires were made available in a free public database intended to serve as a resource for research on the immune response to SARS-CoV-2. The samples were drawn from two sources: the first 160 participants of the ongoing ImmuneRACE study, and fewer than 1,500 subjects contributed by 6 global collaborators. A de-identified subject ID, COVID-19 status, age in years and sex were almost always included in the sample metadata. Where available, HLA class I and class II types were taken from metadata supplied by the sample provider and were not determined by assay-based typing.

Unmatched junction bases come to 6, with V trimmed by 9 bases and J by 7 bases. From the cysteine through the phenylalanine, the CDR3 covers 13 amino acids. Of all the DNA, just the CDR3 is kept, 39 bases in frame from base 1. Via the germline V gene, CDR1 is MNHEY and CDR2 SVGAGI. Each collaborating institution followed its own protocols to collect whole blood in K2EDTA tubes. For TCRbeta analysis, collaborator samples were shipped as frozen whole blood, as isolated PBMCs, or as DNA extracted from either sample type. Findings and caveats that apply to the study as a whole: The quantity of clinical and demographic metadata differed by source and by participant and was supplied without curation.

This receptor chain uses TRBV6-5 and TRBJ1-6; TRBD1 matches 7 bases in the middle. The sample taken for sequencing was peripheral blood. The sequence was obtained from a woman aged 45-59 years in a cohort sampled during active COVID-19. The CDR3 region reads CASGQVRNSPLHF. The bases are TGTGCCAGTGGACAGGTCCGGAATTCACCCCTCCACTTT.